Below are 30 T cell receptor beta chains sequenced from a single sample in a study of neurological immune-mediated disorders. Using its own MiXCR run on the 5' RACE reads, TCRdb lists one record per CDR3 protein. The sample has 25,000 to 30,000 distinct CDR3 sequences, just over 6.5% seen once. Sequenced input: PBMCs. Receptors originate from a woman aged 50 to 60 in good health.

This clonotype was counted many times. This chain joins TRBV20-1 and TRBJ2-5, with TRBD2 matching over 7 bases. Germline loops: CDR1 DFQATT, CDR2 SNEGSKA (reference sequence). J was trimmed by 3 bases and V by 2 bases; bases with no gene match: 6. This CDR3 is 14 amino acids long. The CDR3 is CSARPKAGEETQYF. The CDR3 DNA reads TGCAGTGCTAGACCAAAGGCGGGGGAAGAGACCCAGTACTTC.

This clonotype was seen ten or more times. The gene calls are TRBV9 and TRBJ1-2; D is ambiguous. In germline, CDR1 is SGDLS, CDR2 YYNGEE. The germline V and J ends were trimmed by 0 bases and 3 bases, with 9 bases remaining between them. The CDR3 spans 14 residues. In DNA form, the CDR3 reads TGTGCCAGCAGCGTAGAGCTGTCGGACTATGGCTACACCTTC. Translated, it gives CASSVELSDYGYTF.

This clonotype was counted at least ten times. The rearrangement links TRBV7-2 to TRBJ1-1; D gene unclear. V lost 3 bases and J 4 bases, leaving 6 bases between the germline ends. This CDR3 has 12 amino acids. Looked up from germline, CDR1 is SGHTA and CDR2 is FQGNSA. CDR3: CASSFYGTEAFF. DNA of the CDR3: TGTGCCAGCAGCTTCTATGGCACTGAAGCTTTCTTT.

The chain joins TRBV7-2 to TRBJ1-1; 10 bases fit TRBD1. Germline V gene data show CDR1 as SGHTA and CDR2 as FQGNSA. There are 22 residues in the CDR3. The ends lost 4 bases at V and 0 bases at J; junction bases unmatched: 23. The chain's CDR3 is CASSSTGTGAQRGGFMNTEAFF. CDR3 sequence (DNA): TGTGCCAGCAGCTCAACCGGGACAGGGGCCCAGAGGGGGGGATTCATGAACACTGAAGCTTTCTTT.

This clonotype was counted many times. The chain couples TRBV5-1 to TRBJ1-1; possibly TRBD1 for D (6 bases). The V end was cut by 1 base, the J end by 2 bases, with 15 bases between. The CDR3 is 16 amino acids. The germline gives CDR1 SGHRS, CDR2 YFSETQ. The CDR3 is CASSLTTGTVNTEAFF. The CDR3 DNA reads TGCGCCAGCAGCTTGACCACAGGGACCGTCAACACTGAAGCTTTCTTT.

This clonotype was picked up many times. V is TRBV6-2 or TRBV6-3 and J is TRBJ2-1; D gene uncertain. V was shortened by 5 bases and J by 10 bases, with 12 bases between the two germline ends. Per germline, CDR1 MNHEY and CDR2 SVGEGT. The CDR3 sequence is 12 residues long. CDR3 DNA sequence: TGTGCCAGCAGTAACCAAATTTCAGAGCAGTTCTTC. Translation gives CASSNQISEQFF.

As to this clonotype: An end of the junction does not agree with germline; a read error may underlie this. The chain carries TRBV9 and TRBJ2-7; D possibly corresponds to TRBD1 (5 bases). In germline, CDR1 is SGDLS, CDR2 YYNGEE. The CDR3 totals 14 residues. The CDR3 region has the DNA TGTGCCAGCAGCGTCGATTTTTATAGGGGCGAGCAGTGCTTC. It encodes CASSVDFYRGEQCF.

This clonotype came up many times. The chain joins TRBV7-2 to TRBJ2-7; a possible D gene is TRBD1 (6 bases). Looked up from germline, CDR1 is SGHTA and CDR2 is FQGNSA. V shed 0 bases and J shed 6 bases, with 12 bases lying between them. CDR3 size: 14 residues. The chain's CDR3 is CASSLASGTIEQYF. CDR3 DNA: TGTGCCAGCAGCTTAGCCTCCGGGACAATCGAGCAGTACTTC.

This clonotype came up many times. The rearrangement uses TRBV5-6 and TRBJ2-4, with TRBD2 as a possible D gene (6 bases). Between the trimmed V and J ends, which lost 7 bases and 8 bases, there was a span of 25 bases. Germline assignment: CDR1 SGHDT and CDR2 YYEEEE. This CDR3 contains 16 residues. The CDR3 coding sequence is TGTGCCAGCTCTTCTACCGAGACCGGGGGTTGGTACATTCAGTACTTC. It encodes CASSSTETGGWYIQYF.

This clonotype was counted only a few times. The rearrangement uses TRBV5-6 and TRBJ2-1, with 7 bases lining up with TRBD2. Germline CDR1 reads SGHDT; CDR2 reads YYEEEE. V lost 4 bases, J lost 4 bases, and 17 bases stayed unmatched. The CDR3 runs 18 residues. Here the CDR3 DNA reads TGTGCCAGCAGCAGAGAGATCGGGTTCGGCGGGAGTTACAATGAGCAGTTCTTC. It specifies CASSREIGFGGSYNEQFF.

This clonotype was detected many times. V and J are TRBV20-1 and TRBJ2-1, with D perhaps assigned TRBD1 or TRBD2 (5 bases each). The CDR3 runs to 14 residues. V was shortened by 6 bases and J by 2 bases, with 14 bases between the two germline ends. The germline V gene has CDR1 DFQATT and CDR2 SNEGSKA (reference sequence). DNA for the CDR3: TGCAGTGCGGACTCCGGGGCTGCCTACAATGAGCAGTTCTTC. Translated, it gives CSADSGAAYNEQFF.

In this sample, this clonotype turned up a few times. The J gene is TRBJ2-1, the V gene TRBV11-3; 7 bases are shared with TRBD2. Germline values: CDR1 SGHNT, CDR2 YENEEA. V lost 3 bases and J lost 8; bases outside the gene matches: 1. This CDR3 has 12 residues. The CDR3 spells CASSFRGDEQFF. DNA for the CDR3: TGTGCCAGCAGCTTTCGGGGGGATGAGCAGTTCTTC.

This clonotype was counted at least ten times. The chain couples TRBV29-1 to TRBJ1-2, with TRBD1 matching 11 bases. V was pared by 3 bases and J by 8 bases, with 8 bases of the junction left unmatched. The germline V gene encodes CDR1 SQVTM and CDR2 ANQGSEA. The CDR3 is made up of 14 amino acids. The CDR3 sequence: CSVDMDRGRAGYTF. The CDR3 coding sequence is TGCAGCGTTGATATGGACAGGGGGCGAGCGGGCTACACCTTC.

This clonotype was picked up many times. V is TRBV20-1 and J is TRBJ2-7; the D gene is possibly TRBD1 (6 bases). The V gene's germline CDR1 is DFQATT and CDR2 SNEGSKA (reference sequence). The CDR3 sequence is 14 residues long. The ends were cut back, 1 base at V and 6 bases at J, with 16 bases in the middle. CDR3 in amino acids: CSARGQLRGSEQYF. CDR3 in DNA: TGCAGTGCTAGAGGACAGCTAAGGGGGTCCGAGCAGTACTTC.

This clonotype has at least ten counts. The V gene is TRBV20-1, the J gene TRBJ2-7; TRBD1 might be the D (6 bases). CDR1 is DFQATT, CDR2 SNEGSKA, per germline (reference sequence). V dropped 1 base and J dropped 3 bases, with 16 bases sitting between them. The CDR3 length is 15 residues. The CDR3 DNA reads TGCAGTGCTAGAGGAGGGGGTCGAACCGTCTACGAGCAGTACTTC. Translated, it gives CSARGGGRTVYEQYF.

This clonotype was seen many times. The chain carries TRBV20-1 and TRBJ1-1; the D gene is possibly TRBD1 (5 bases). Germline loops: CDR1 DFQATT, CDR2 SNEGSKA (reference sequence). Deletions cut 0 bases from V and 5 bases from J, with 7 bases between. This CDR3 is built from 12 residues. The chain's CDR3 is CSARDAGTEAFF. The CDR3 nucleotides read TGCAGTGCTAGAGACGCAGGGACTGAAGCTTTCTTT.

This clonotype was counted many times. This chain links TRBV20-1 with TRBJ2-7; 8 bases match TRBD1. The V and J ends lost 6 bases and 8 bases, in that order; junction bases with no gene match: 12. The CDR3 contains 13 residues. From germline, CDR1 is DFQATT and CDR2 SNEGSKA (reference sequence). CDR3 loop: CSAFTGQEQKQYF. The CDR3 DNA sequence: TGCAGTGCCTTTACGGGACAGGAACAGAAGCAGTACTTC.

This clonotype was picked up many times. The gene calls are TRBV6-1 and TRBJ2-3; 9 bases are a match to TRBD2. The CDR3 consists of 16 residues. The germline gives CDR1 MNHNS, CDR2 SASEGT. V was pared by 6 bases and J by 2 bases, with 9 bases of the junction left unmatched. The CDR3: CASSFLGTSITDTQYF. DNA for the CDR3: TGTGCCAGCAGCTTCCTCGGGACTAGCATCACAGATACGCAGTATTTT.

This clonotype was counted many times. V is TRBV5-1 and J is TRBJ1-6; D uncertain. CDR3 length: 14 amino acids. Per the germline V gene, CDR1 is SGHRS and CDR2 is YFSETQ. Deletions cut 1 base from V and 10 bases from J, with 12 bases between. In nucleotides, the CDR3 is TGCGCCAGCAGCTTGTTTGACATAGAATCACCCCTCCACTTT. Amino acids: CASSLFDIESPLHF.

In its sample, this clonotype was seen many times. The V and J genes are TRBV5-1 and TRBJ2-7, with 8 nucleotides matching TRBD1. From germline, CDR1 is SGHRS and CDR2 YFSETQ. The CDR3 runs 16 residues. V lost 0 bases, J lost 4 bases, and 9 bases stayed unmatched. DNA for the CDR3: TGCGCCAGCAGCTTGGTCCCCGGGGACAGGAGGTACGAGCAGTACTTC. Translated: CASSLVPGDRRYEQYF.

The table lists this clonotype with many counts. The rearrangement uses TRBV12-3 or TRBV12-4 and TRBJ2-3; no firm D call. CDR3 length: 13 amino acids. Trimming stripped 3 bases from V and 6 bases from J, with 10 bases between. This CDR3 reads CASSLVQADTQYF. The CDR3 region has the DNA TGTGCCAGCAGTTTGGTCCAGGCCGATACGCAGTATTTT.

This clonotype was recorded many times. The chain recombines TRBV5-1 with TRBJ1-1; weak D call: TRBD1 (6 bases). CDR3 length equals 15 residues. Germline V gene sequence: CDR1 SGHRS, CDR2 YFSETQ. V was shortened by 4 bases and J by 1 base, with 14 bases between the two germline ends. Here the CDR3 DNA reads TGCGCCAGCAGCCCGGACAGCCGGAGGAACACTGAAGCTTTCTTT. This translates into CASSPDSRRNTEAFF.

This clonotype was seen ten or more times. This rearrangement joins TRBV7-8 to TRBJ2-1; D may correspond to TRBD1 or TRBD2 (6 bases each). The germline CDR1 and CDR2 sequences are SGHVS and FQNEAQ. V was clipped by 7 bases and J by 0 bases, with 13 bases between them. This CDR3 spans 15 amino acids. The CDR3 here is CASTEGGGSYNEQFF. CDR3 sequence (DNA): TGTGCCAGCACCGAAGGGGGAGGCTCCTACAATGAGCAGTTCTTC.

This clonotype qualifies as medium-sized. The chain joins TRBV20-1 to TRBJ2-2; tentatively, D is TRBD2 (7 bases). The V gene's germline CDR1 is DFQATT and CDR2 SNEGSKA (reference sequence). V lost 3 bases, J lost 4 bases, and 12 bases lay in between. The CDR3 is 14 amino acids. This chain's CDR3 is CSARRGGITGELFF. The DNA for the CDR3 is TGCAGTGCTAGGAGGGGGGGAATCACCGGGGAGCTGTTTTTT.

This clonotype was found many times. The chain uses TRBV6-5 and TRBJ2-7; D gene unclear. Germline assignment: CDR1 MNHEY and CDR2 SVGAGI. The CDR3 runs to 15 residues. The V end lost 0 bases, the J end lost 1 base, and 10 bases lay between the germline ends. CDR3 nucleotide sequence: TGTGCCAGCAGTTACTCGAGATCTGGATCCTACGAGCAGTACTTC. Encoded protein: CASSYSRSGSYEQYF.

This clonotype was counted at least ten times. The chain couples TRBV18 to TRBJ2-7; 8 bases align to TRBD1. Germline V lookup: CDR1 KGHSH, CDR2 LQKENI. Germline trimming cut 2 bases from V and 2 bases from J; bases unmatched to any gene: 8. The CDR3 covers 16 residues. This CDR3 is CASSPVRGRTPYEQYF. The CDR3 DNA is TGTGCCAGCTCACCAGTCAGGGGGCGTACACCCTACGAGCAGTACTTC.

In this sample, this clonotype turned up many times. The chain employs TRBV27 and TRBJ1-3; D gene unclear. The CDR3 loop spans 15 amino acids. Deletions cut 7 bases from V and 0 bases from J, with 13 bases between. CDR1 is MNHEY and CDR2 is SMNVEV in the germline V gene (reference sequence). The CDR3 nucleotides are TGTGCCAGCAAACTGACAAGGGACTCTGGAAACACCATATATTTT. The encoded protein is CASKLTRDSGNTIYF.

This clonotype came up many times. The chain is built from TRBV4-3 and TRBJ2-6, with unresolved D. V was pared by 1 base and J by 2 bases, with 6 bases between. The CDR3 runs 15 residues. Germline lookup yields CDR1 LGHNA and CDR2 YSLEER. CDR3 residues: CASSQGLTGANVLTF. The DNA of the CDR3 is TGCGCCAGCAGCCAAGGGTTAACTGGGGCCAACGTCCTGACTTTC.

The chain combines TRBV5-1 with TRBJ2-3; 8 bases align to TRBD2. The V gene end was trimmed by 0 bases and the J gene end by 4 bases; junction bases not matched to a gene: 7. CDR3 length: 16 amino acids. Germline CDR1 SGHRS, CDR2 YFSETQ. In nucleotides, the CDR3 is TGCGCCAGCAGCTTGGAACCAGCGGGGGTGCCAGATACGCAGTATTTT. This translates into CASSLEPAGVPDTQYF.

The sample holds many counts of this clonotype. V is TRBV20-1 and J is TRBJ2-3; 15 bases are a match to TRBD2. The CDR3 has 15 amino acids. The junction had 4 bases not matched to a gene; V was cut back by 1 base and J by 8 bases. Germline lookup yields CDR1 DFQATT and CDR2 SNEGSKA (reference sequence). The DNA for the CDR3 is TGCAGTGCTAGAGTTCTGGGACTAGCGGGAGGTACGCAGTATTTT. Translated, it gives CSARVLGLAGGTQYF.